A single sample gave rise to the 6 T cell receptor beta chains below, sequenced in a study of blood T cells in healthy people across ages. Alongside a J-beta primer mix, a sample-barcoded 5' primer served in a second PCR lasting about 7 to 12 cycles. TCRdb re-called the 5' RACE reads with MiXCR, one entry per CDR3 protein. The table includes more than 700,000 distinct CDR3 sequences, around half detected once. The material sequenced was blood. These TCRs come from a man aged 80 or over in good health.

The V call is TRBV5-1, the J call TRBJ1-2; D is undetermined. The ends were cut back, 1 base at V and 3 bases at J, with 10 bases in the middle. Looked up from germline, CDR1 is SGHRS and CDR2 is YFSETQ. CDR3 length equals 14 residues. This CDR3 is CASSLSVRDYGYTF. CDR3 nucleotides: TGCGCCAGCAGCTTGAGTGTCAGAGACTATGGCTACACCTTC.

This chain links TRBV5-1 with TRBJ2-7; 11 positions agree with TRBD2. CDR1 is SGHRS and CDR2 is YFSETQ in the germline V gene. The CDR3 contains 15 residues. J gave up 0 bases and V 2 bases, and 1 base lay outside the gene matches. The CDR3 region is CASSFTSGSSYEQYF. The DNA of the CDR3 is TGCGCCAGCAGCTTTACTAGCGGGAGCTCCTACGAGCAGTACTTC.

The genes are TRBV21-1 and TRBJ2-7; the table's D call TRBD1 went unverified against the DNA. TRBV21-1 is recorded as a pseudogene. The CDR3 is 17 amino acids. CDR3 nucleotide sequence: TGTGCCAGCAGCAAATCTCACATGGCGGGGGCGGTGGACGAGCAGTACTTC. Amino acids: CASSKSHMAGAVDEQYF.

CDR3 DNA: TGTGCCAGCAGCTCATACCATTCCACTAGCGTTGAGCAGTACTTC. Translation gives CASSSYHSTSVEQYF. The chain uses TRBV7-2 and TRBJ2-1, with 7 bases that match TRBD2. The DNA end favors TRBJ2-7, so the J call may be wrong. CDR3 length: 15 residues. CDR1 and CDR2 (germline): SGHTA, FQGNSA.

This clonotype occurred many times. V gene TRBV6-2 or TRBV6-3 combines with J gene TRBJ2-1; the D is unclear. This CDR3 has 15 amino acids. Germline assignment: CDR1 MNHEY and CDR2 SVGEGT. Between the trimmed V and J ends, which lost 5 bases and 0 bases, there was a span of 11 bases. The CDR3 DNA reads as TGTGCCAGCAGTCAAGTGAGGAGCTCCTACAATGAGCAGTTCTTC. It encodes CASSQVRSSYNEQFF.

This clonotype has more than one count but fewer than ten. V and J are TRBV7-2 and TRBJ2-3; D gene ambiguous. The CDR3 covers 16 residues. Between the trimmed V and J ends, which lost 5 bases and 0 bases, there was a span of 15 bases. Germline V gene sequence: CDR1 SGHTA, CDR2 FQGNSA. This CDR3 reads CASSRLGGASTDTQYF. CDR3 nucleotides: TGTGCCAGCAGCCGCCTGGGCGGAGCTAGCACAGATACGCAGTATTTT.